This paragraph covers one TCR beta chain sequence. The antigen remains undetermined. The CDR3 spans 17 residues. In germline, CDR1 is LNHDA, CDR2 SQIVND (reference sequence). The V end was cut by 5 bases, the J end by 0 bases, with 17 bases between. Described time point: pre-sensitization, week 0. The treatment here: therapeutic diphenylcyclopropenone sensitization with weekly scalp DPC. The data originate from a study of human T cells and chemical hapten exposure. Looking at the study overall: 2% DPC applied to an approximately 2 cm by approximately 2 cm arm area sensitized donors. All patients underwent weekly scalp dosing with diphenylcyclopropenone for the full approximately 25-week study. The cohort included alopecia areata under or over 50% scalp, totalis and universalis. Whole-study findings and limits: DPC sensitization produced no change in TCRs with frequency above 1 in 1000.

TCRdb fed the RACE reads into MiXCR, producing one record per CDR3 protein. The sample carries about 250,000 distinct CDR3 sequences, approximately 8% recorded once. Sequencing used whole blood, obtained in connection with sensitization to the hapten diphenylcyclopropenone (DPC). The sequence derives from a young man with alopecia areata. Some clones in this sample may be carry-over from other donors' samples. The V call is TRBV19, the J call TRBJ1-5; D is possibly TRBD1 (6 bases). The CDR3 DNA sequence: TGTGCCAGTAGTTTCCCCGACAGGATCCATAGCAATCAGCCCCAGCATTTT. Encoded protein: CASSFPDRIHSNQPQHF.